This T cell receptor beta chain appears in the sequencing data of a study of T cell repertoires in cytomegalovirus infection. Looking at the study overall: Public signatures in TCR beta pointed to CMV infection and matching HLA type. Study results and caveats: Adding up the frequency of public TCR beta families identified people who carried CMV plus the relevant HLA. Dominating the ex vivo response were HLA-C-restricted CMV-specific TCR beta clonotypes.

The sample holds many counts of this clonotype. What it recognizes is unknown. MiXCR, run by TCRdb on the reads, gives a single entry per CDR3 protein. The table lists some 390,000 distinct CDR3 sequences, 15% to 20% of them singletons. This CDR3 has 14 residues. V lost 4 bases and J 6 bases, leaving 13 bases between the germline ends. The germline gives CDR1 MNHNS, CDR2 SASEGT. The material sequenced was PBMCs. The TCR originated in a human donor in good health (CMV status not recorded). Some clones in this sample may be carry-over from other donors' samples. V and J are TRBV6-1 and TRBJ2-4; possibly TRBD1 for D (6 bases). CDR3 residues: CASSGFGRGNIQYF. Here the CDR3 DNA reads TGTGCCAGCAGTGGTTTCGGCAGGGGAAACATTCAGTACTTC.